This T cell receptor beta chain was documented in a study of regulatory T cells in long-lasting Graves disease. CDR3-region Arm-PCR and iRepertoire HTBI primers produced the TCR beta libraries. Using its own MiXCR run on the multiplex PCR reads, TCRdb lists one record per CDR3 protein. The sample yields some 470,000 distinct CDR3 sequences, 20% to 25% seen once. V was shortened by 0 bases and J by 0 bases, with 12 bases between the two germline ends. CDR3 length: 16 residues. Germline loops: CDR1 MNHEY, CDR2 SVGAGI. The time point denotes: persistent/refractory GD, antithyroid drugs over 5 years with positive TRAb. PBMC RNA served as the TCR library source.

The clonotype comes from a female donor with Graves disease. The V gene is TRBV6-5, the J gene TRBJ2-7; D possibly uses TRBD1 or TRBD2 (6 bases each). Sample: peripheral blood mononuclear cells (PBMCs), taken when the disease was refractory, from a patient treated with antithyroid drugs. The CDR3 coding sequence is TGTGCCAGCAGTTACTCGAGAGGGGGGCTCTCCTACGAGCAGTACTTC. Its protein product is CASSYSRGGLSYEQYF.